One sample yielded the 20 T cell receptor beta chains listed below, sequenced in a study of PD-1 blockade in classical Hodgkin lymphoma. Data came from immunoSEQ multiplex PCR; TCRdb stores just in-frame clones and leaves some out. This table holds 20,000 to 25,000 clones, around 94% found once. Specified time point: newly diagnosed, previously untreated cHL patient sample. The material sequenced was peripheral blood mononuclear cells (PBMCs). These receptors all stem from a human donor with classical Hodgkin lymphoma.

This clone was picked up a small number of times. The V call is TRBV29-1, the J call TRBJ2-5; 8 bases agree with TRBD2. Germline trimming cut 4 bases from V and 2 bases from J; bases unmatched to any gene: 3. Germline CDR1 and CDR2: SQVTM and ANQGSEA. The CDR3 spans 13 residues. The DNA of the CDR3 is TGCAGCGTTGGGAGCGGGGGACAAGAGACCCAGTACTTC. Encoded protein: CSVGSGGQETQYF.

This clone came up a few times. The CDR3 DNA is TGTGCCAGCAGTCCGTGGACAGGGGGCCTAGGGGAGCAGTACTTC. Its protein product is CASSPWTGGLGEQYF. This rearrangement joins TRBV27 to TRBJ2-7; 11 positions match TRBD1. This CDR3 region has 15 residues. Germline CDR1 and CDR2: MNHEY and SMNVEV (reference sequence). Trimming cost V 5 bases and J 7 bases; bases outside gene matches: 10.

CDR3 DNA: TGTGCCAGCAGTGAGGGGTTGGGCTACGAGCAGTACTTC. Its translation: CASSEGLGYEQYF. The chain employs TRBV25-1 and TRBJ2-7; D is unresolved. Germline V gene sequence: CDR1 MGHDK, CDR2 SYGVNS. CDR3 length equals 13 residues. Trimming left V 3 bases short and J 3 bases short, with 9 bases between.

The chain combines TRBV25-1 with TRBJ2-3; perhaps TRBD1 as D (9 bases). This CDR3 is 18 amino acids long. Between the trimmed V and J ends, which lost 6 bases and 3 bases, there was a span of 25 bases. Germline V CDR1 and CDR2: MGHDK, SYGVNS. The chain's CDR3 is CASRGQGRFQRGTDTQYF. CDR3 in DNA: TGTGCCAGCAGGGGACAGGGTAGGTTTCAGCGGGGGACAGATACGCAGTATTTT.

The chain joins TRBV19 to TRBJ2-3, with TRBD2 matching over 7 bases. Germline CDR1 reads LNHDA; CDR2 reads SQIVND (reference sequence). The CDR3 is 15 amino acids. The V and J ends lost 6 bases and 3 bases, in that order; junction bases with no gene match: 9. The CDR3 loop is CASRNQGRGTDTQYF. The CDR3, as DNA: TGTGCCAGTAGAAATCAAGGGCGGGGGACAGATACGCAGTATTTT.

The V and J genes are TRBV4-1 and TRBJ2-3, with D tentatively TRBD2 (6 bases). CDR1 MGHRA and CDR2 YSYEKL come from the germline V gene. This CDR3 region has 14 residues. The germline V and J ends were trimmed by 6 bases and 5 bases, with 15 bases remaining between them. The CDR3 sequence: CASRVKGGEDTQYF. The CDR3 bases are TGCGCCAGCAGAGTAAAGGGCGGGGAAGATACGCAGTATTTT.

CDR3 nucleotides: TGTGCCAGCAGTGAAGCCCTGGGAAGGGAAGCTTTCTTT. This translates into CASSEALGREAFF. The rearrangement links TRBV6-1 to TRBJ1-1, with D unclear. Germline-derived CDR1 and CDR2 are MNHNS and SASEGT. This CDR3 comprises 13 residues. The ends were cut back, 0 bases at V and 8 bases at J, with 10 bases in the middle.

The CDR3 sequence is CASSVLTGGANGYTF. CDR3 DNA: TGTGCCAGCAGCGTGTTAACAGGGGGGGCAAATGGCTACACCTTC. The chain links TRBV11-2 to TRBJ1-2; TRBD1 matches at 8 bases. V dropped 5 bases and J dropped 6; count of bases not matched to a gene: 11. The CDR3 is 15 residues long. CDR1 and CDR2 (germline): SGHAT, FQNNGV.

The chain carries TRBV19 and TRBJ1-5; TRBD1 matches 11 bases. The CDR3 is 16 residues long. Looked up from germline, CDR1 is LNHDA and CDR2 is SQIVND (reference sequence). Trimming cost V 4 bases and J 1 base; bases outside gene matches: 3. The CDR3 nucleotides are TGTGCCAGTAGTAGGGACAGGGGGTCGAGCAATCAGCCCCAGCATTTT. This codes for CASSRDRGSSNQPQHF.

This clone was recorded once. V usage is TRBV19 and J usage is TRBJ2-3; tentatively, D is TRBD1 (5 bases). The germline gives CDR1 LNHDA, CDR2 SQIVND (reference sequence). V dropped 3 bases and J dropped 8 bases, with 9 bases sitting between them. The CDR3 totals 12 residues. The CDR3 DNA sequence: TGTGCCAGTAGTATGGGGCAGACTACGCAGTATTTT. It specifies CASSMGQTTQYF.

Written as DNA, the CDR3 is TGTGCCAGCAGCTCCGGGACAGGGGTGCATCAGCCCCAGCATTTT. This codes for CASSSGTGVHQPQHF. The genes are TRBV9 and TRBJ1-5; 10 positions match TRBD1. After removal of 4 bases from V and 5 bases from J, the junction contained 6 bases not matched to a gene. The germline V gene encodes CDR1 SGDLS and CDR2 YYNGEE. The CDR3 is 15 amino acids.

V gene TRBV4-1 combines with J gene TRBJ1-2, with 8 bases aligning to TRBD1. The CDR3 has 17 amino acids. Germline-derived CDR1 and CDR2 are MGHRA and YSYEKL. V lost 1 base to trimming and J lost 3 bases; unmatched junction nucleotides: 10. The CDR3 reads CASSQGLRGPFDYGYTF. CDR3 DNA sequence: TGCGCCAGCAGCCAAGGTCTCAGGGGGCCCTTTGACTATGGCTACACCTTC.

V usage is TRBV19 and J usage is TRBJ2-5, with D possibly matching TRBD2 (6 bases). V lost 9 bases to trimming and J lost 4 bases, with 9 bases between them. Per germline, CDR1 LNHDA and CDR2 SQIVND (reference sequence). This CDR3 is built from 11 residues. The CDR3 loop reads CASGRGETQYF. The CDR3 bases are TGTGCCAGCGGGAGAGGAGAGACCCAGTACTTC.

The V gene is TRBV5-4, the J gene TRBJ2-5; 15 bases fit TRBD2. J lost 4 bases, V lost 5 bases, and 12 bases had no gene match. CDR3 length equals 18 residues. Germline V CDR1 and CDR2: SGHNT, YYREEE (reference sequence). CDR3 region: CASRHGLAGGTGVETQYF. Here the CDR3 DNA reads TGTGCCAGCAGACACGGACTAGCGGGGGGGACCGGGGTAGAGACCCAGTACTTC.

The rearrangement uses TRBV7-8 and TRBJ2-7, with D unclear. Trimming took 5 bases from V and 2 from J, leaving 19 bases between them. Germline values: CDR1 SGHVS, CDR2 FQNEAQ. The CDR3 extends over 16 amino acids. CDR3 DNA: TGTGCCAGCAGCCCAGGAGTGGTAGCCTCCCCCTACGAGCAGTACTTC. It yields the protein CASSPGVVASPYEQYF.

The chain carries TRBV2 and TRBJ1-5; 9 nucleotides line up with TRBD1. This CDR3 has 19 residues. With 6 bases clipped from V and 9 bases from J, the junction kept 24 bases outside the gene matches. Germline V lookup: CDR1 SNHLY, CDR2 FYNNEI. This CDR3 is CASSPRIYTGGGILWPQHF. CDR3 nucleotides: TGTGCCAGCAGCCCGAGGATTTACACAGGGGGCGGGATCTTGTGGCCCCAGCATTTT.

V and J are TRBV28 and TRBJ2-5, with 11 nucleotides matching TRBD2. The CDR3 is made up of 15 amino acids. Germline CDR1 is MDHEN and CDR2 is SYDVKM. The V gene end was trimmed by 6 bases and the J gene end by 3 bases; junction bases not matched to a gene: 6. This chain's CDR3 is CASSSSGGSKETQYF. As DNA, the CDR3 is TGTGCCAGCAGCTCTAGCGGGGGGTCTAAAGAGACCCAGTACTTC.

The CDR3 DNA is TGTGCCTGGAGAACCGGGCTAGCGGGTGAAAAACTGTTTTTT. Protein product: CAWRTGLAGEKLFF. The chain carries TRBV30 and TRBJ1-4; D not certain. Germline V gene data show CDR1 as GTSNPN and CDR2 as SVGIG (reference sequence). The CDR3 has 14 amino acids. Trimming took 3 bases from V and 7 from J, leaving 15 bases between them.

The chain recombines TRBV2 with TRBJ1-2; D is ambiguous. Trimming removed 4 bases at V and 4 bases at J, with 13 bases between. The CDR3 has 14 residues. Per germline, CDR1 SNHLY and CDR2 FYNNEI. CDR3 nucleotides: TGTGCCAGCAGTGGGGCTTGGGAGGCCTATGGCTACACCTTC. Amino acids: CASSGAWEAYGYTF.

V gene TRBV5-8 combines with J gene TRBJ1-1; the D is unclear. V was clipped by 1 base and J by 1 base, with 8 bases between them. Per germline, CDR1 SGHTS and CDR2 YDEGEE. The CDR3 is made up of 14 amino acids. The CDR3 coding sequence is TGTGCCAGCAGCTTGTACGGTAGGAACACTGAAGCTTTCTTT. Translating it yields CASSLYGRNTEAFF. Filled out from reference TRBV5-8 and TRBJ1-1, the complete variable domain reads EAGVTQSPTHLIKTRGQQATLRCSPISGHTSVYWYQQALGLGLQFLLWYDEGEERNRGNFPPRFSGRQFPNYSSELNVNALELEDSALYLCASSLYGRNTEAFFGQGTRLTVV.